The subject of this entry is one T cell receptor (beta chain). Its target is not known. These data come from a study of cytomegalovirus exposure and HLA in healthy donors. The CDR3 covers 11 residues. CDR1 is SQVTM, CDR2 ANQGSEA, per germline. V shed 6 bases and J shed 5 bases, with 11 bases lying between them. This PCR relied on a set of 60 Vbeta primers and 13 Jbeta primers. Method: immunoSEQ multiplex PCR; TCRdb's copy keeps in-frame clones and lacks some. The sample records about 150,000 clones, roughly 80% being singletons. The study's findings and limits: Analyzed later, most CMV-associated TCR beta chains appeared HLA-restricted. The likely explanation for a cluster of highly shared sequence variants was sequencing artifact.

The sequenced sample was PBMCs. The sequence derives from a woman aged 35 to 49 in good health and CMV-seropositive. This sequence joins TRBV29-1 and TRBJ2-7; TRBD2 is a possible D gene (5 bases). Written as DNA, the CDR3 is TGCAGCGTCCGGGAAATAGACGAGCAGTACTTC. Protein product: CSVREIDEQYF.